The 23 T cell receptor beta chains below come from one sample, sequenced in a study of T cells in Graves' hyperthyroidism and ophthalmopathy. RNA transcripts served as the template for amplifying TCR beta CDR3 regions. RT-PCR in the first round (using the HTBI primer set) targeted the TCR CDR3. TCRdb independently ran MiXCR on the multiplex PCR reads; one entry per CDR3 protein. The sample comprises about 760,000 distinct CDR3 sequences, roughly 32% of which are singletons, and more than 25% rests with the top ten. Sample: blood. The source of these receptors is a middle-aged woman with Graves' hyperthyroidism.

J is TRBJ1-2 and V is TRBV6-5; a possible D gene is TRBD1 (6 bases). The CDR3 is made up of 15 amino acids. V shed 2 bases and J shed 6 bases, with 16 bases lying between them. Germline assignment: CDR1 MNHEY and CDR2 SVGAGI. Written as DNA, the CDR3 is TGTGCCAGCAGTTACGTTTGGCGGGGGCAGGATGGCTACACCTTC. Its protein product is CASSYVWRGQDGYTF.

This rearrangement joins TRBV10-3 to TRBJ1-1; 8 bases match TRBD1. CDR1 and CDR2 (germline): ENHRY, SYGVKD. V was clipped by 6 bases and J by 3 bases; unmatched bases: 9. The length of the CDR3 is 15 residues. The DNA for the CDR3 is TGTGCCATCAGACCAGACAGGGGTAGCGACACTGAAGCTTTCTTT. Protein product: CAIRPDRGSDTEAFF.

CDR3 amino acids: CASSDPTGETGANVLTF. The CDR3 DNA reads as TGTGCCAGCAGTGATCCCACAGGGGAAACTGGGGCCAACGTCCTGACTTTC. The chain links TRBV12-3 or TRBV12-4 to TRBJ2-6; 7 nucleotides align to TRBD1. V dropped 5 bases and J dropped 2; count of bases not matched to a gene: 9. The CDR3 contains 17 residues.

Many counts were recorded for this clonotype. The chain combines TRBV25-1 with TRBJ1-1; a weak D match, TRBD1 (5 bases). The CDR3 contains 13 residues. Germline CDR1 reads MGHDK; CDR2 reads SYGVNS. The ends were cut back, 7 bases at V and 1 base at J, with 10 bases in the middle. The DNA for the CDR3 is TGTGCCAGCAACGAGGGACCGAACACTGAAGCTTTCTTT. It codes for CASNEGPNTEAFF.

The table lists this clonotype with many counts. The chain joins TRBV7-9 to TRBJ2-5; D perhaps matches TRBD2 (6 bases). CDR3 length: 13 amino acids. The V gene's germline CDR1 is SEHNR and CDR2 FQNEAQ (reference sequence). The V and J ends lost 8 bases and 7 bases respectively, with 17 bases between them. CDR3 amino acids: CASDKGLATTQYF. In nucleotides, the CDR3 is TGTGCCAGCGACAAGGGGCTAGCGACGACCCAGTACTTC.

This chain joins TRBV5-1 and TRBJ1-2, with TRBD1 as a possible D gene (5 bases). Trimming took 4 bases from V and 1 from J, leaving 11 bases between them. CDR1 is SGHRS, CDR2 YFSETQ, per germline. The CDR3 consists of 14 residues. This CDR3 is CASSPGGFNYGYTF. Written as DNA, the CDR3 is TGCGCCAGCAGCCCGGGGGGATTTAACTATGGCTACACCTTC.

About this clonotype: Possible read error: a much larger clone is one base away. CDR3 nucleotides: TGTGCCAGTAGTGTTCGGACCGGCAGTACCTACGAGCAGTACTTC. This encodes CASSVRTGSTYEQYF. The chain employs TRBV19 and TRBJ2-7; no reliable D call. Germline V gene data show CDR1 as LNHDA and CDR2 as SQIVND (reference sequence). The V end was cut by 5 bases, the J end by 2 bases, with 16 bases between. This CDR3 contains 15 residues.

The chain links TRBV15 to TRBJ1-6, with TRBD1 matching over 10 bases. From germline, CDR1 is LNHNV and CDR2 YYDKDF (reference sequence). The CDR3 loop spans 15 amino acids. V gave up 3 bases and J gave up 10 bases; unmatched junction bases: 6. CDR3 protein: CATSSRGQGESPLHF. In DNA, the CDR3 is TGTGCCACCAGCAGCCGAGGACAGGGGGAATCACCCCTCCACTTT.

V and J are TRBV6-4 and TRBJ2-2, with D hard to call. The CDR3 has 16 amino acids. V gave up 5 bases and J gave up 2 bases, with 15 bases separating them. In germline, CDR1 is MRHNA, CDR2 SNTAGT. The CDR3 is CASSYDRRSNTGELFF. The CDR3 nucleotides read TGTGCCAGCAGTTACGATCGGCGCTCAAACACCGGGGAGCTGTTTTTT.

This clonotype has at least ten counts. The chain uses TRBV10-1 and TRBJ1-6; D is uncertain. V was shortened by 0 bases and J by 7 bases, with 7 bases between the two germline ends. This CDR3 spans 14 amino acids. Looked up from germline, CDR1 is WNHNN and CDR2 is SYGVQD (reference sequence). In DNA form, the CDR3 reads TGCGCCAGCAGTGAGTCGAACGTCAATTCACCCCTCCACTTT. It yields the protein CASSESNVNSPLHF.

The rearrangement uses TRBV13 and TRBJ1-2, with TRBD1 as a possible D gene (6 bases). The CDR3 runs 15 residues. The germline V and J ends were trimmed by 6 bases and 0 bases, with 14 bases remaining between them. Per the germline V gene, CDR1 is PRHDT and CDR2 is FYEKMQ (reference sequence). The CDR3 DNA reads TGTGCCAGCAGTAGGACAGTGAGAGCTAACTATGGCTACACCTTC. It specifies CASSRTVRANYGYTF.

A note on this clonotype: This clone may be a read error of a much larger clone one base away. Given the absence of the conserved phenylalanine or tryptophan at the CDR3 end, a read error is likely. The genes are TRBV20-1 and TRBJ2-7, with D tentatively TRBD1 or TRBD2 (5 bases each). The germline V and J ends were trimmed by 6 bases and 5 bases, with 26 bases remaining between them. This CDR3 is built from 16 residues. The germline V gene has CDR1 DFQATT and CDR2 SNEGSKA (reference sequence). CDR3 sequence: CSAPLPPDGGWDEQYL. The CDR3 DNA is TGCAGTGCCCCGTTGCCCCCAGATGGGGGATGGGACGAGCAGTACCTC.

The DNA of the CDR3 is TGTGCCATCAGAGGGGCGGATAATTCACCCCTCCACTTT. This sequence encodes CAIRGADNSPLHF. The chain links TRBV10-3 to TRBJ1-6; the D gene is possibly TRBD1 (5 bases). The V end lost 6 bases, the J end lost 5 bases, and 8 bases lay between the germline ends. Germline CDR1 is ENHRY and CDR2 is SYGVKD. This CDR3 has 13 amino acids.

The table lists this clonotype with many counts. The chain carries TRBV7-8 and TRBJ2-7; 13 bases are shared with TRBD2. V shed 1 base, J shed 6 bases, and the junction held 6 bases outside the gene matches. This CDR3 has 16 amino acids. Germline CDR1 SGHVS, CDR2 FQNEAQ. This chain's CDR3 is CASSLGGLAGLGEQYF. CDR3 in DNA: TGTGCCAGCAGCTTAGGGGGACTAGCGGGACTTGGCGAGCAGTACTTC.

This clonotype was seen more than once but under ten times. The chain couples TRBV11-2 to TRBJ2-5; possibly TRBD1 or TRBD2 for D (5 bases each). Germline V gene sequence: CDR1 SGHAT, CDR2 FQNNGV. The CDR3 sequence is 16 residues long. Trimming stripped 4 bases from V and 4 bases from J, with 19 bases between. DNA for the CDR3: TGTGCCAGCAGCTCGTGGGGACCCACCCGGGCAGAGACCCAGTACTTC. It specifies CASSSWGPTRAETQYF. The full variable domain, completed using reference TRBV11-2 and TRBJ2-5, is EAGVAQSPRYKIIEKRQSVAFWCNPISGHATLYWYQQILGQGPKLLIQFQNNGVVDDSQLPKDRFSAERLKGVDSTLKIQPAKLEDSAVYLCASSSWGPTRAETQYFGPGTRLLVL.

The J gene is TRBJ2-2, the V gene TRBV7-2; the match to TRBD2 covers 12 bases. The CDR3 length is 16 residues. Losses at the gene ends were 3 bases for V and 7 bases for J; bases not matched to a gene: 6. Germline values: CDR1 SGHTA, CDR2 FQGNSA. This CDR3 reads CASSFRTSGGYGELFF. As DNA, the CDR3 is TGTGCCAGCAGCTTTCGTACTAGCGGGGGGTACGGGGAGCTGTTTTTT.

In its sample, this clonotype was seen a few times. This chain connects TRBV20-1 to TRBJ1-6, with TRBD1 matching 8 bases. The CDR3 totals 13 residues. CDR1 and CDR2 (germline): DFQATT, SNEGSKA (reference sequence). V trimming: 3 bases; J trimming: 7 bases; junction bases outside the gene matches: 2. CDR3 residues: CSARGQVNSPLHF. CDR3 nucleotide sequence: TGCAGTGCTAGGGGACAGGTCAATTCACCCCTCCACTTT.

This clonotype was picked up many times. The chain couples TRBV12-3 or TRBV12-4 to TRBJ1-5; D uncertain. This CDR3 comprises 12 residues. V gave up 3 bases and J gave up 4 bases, with 4 bases separating them. The CDR3 region is CASSLRNQPQHF. The CDR3 DNA is TGTGCCAGCAGTTTGAGGAATCAGCCCCAGCATTTT.

This clonotype came up many times. The rearrangement uses TRBV10-3 and TRBJ2-6; tentative D call: TRBD2 (5 bases). The CDR3 extends over 15 amino acids. V lost 3 bases and J 1 base, leaving 7 bases between the germline ends. CDR1 ENHRY and CDR2 SYGVKD come from the germline V gene. CDR3 DNA: TGTGCCATCAGTGAACGGGGTTCTGGGGCCAACGTCCTGACTTTC. Its translation: CAISERGSGANVLTF.

This clonotype was detected only a few times. The rearrangement joins TRBV5-5 to TRBJ2-2; D might be TRBD2 (5 bases). CDR3 length: 15 amino acids. V was shortened by 3 bases and J by 3 bases, with 12 bases between the two germline ends. Germline-derived CDR1 and CDR2 are SGHKS and YYEKEE (reference sequence). CDR3 loop: CASSSSGGDTGELFF. In DNA, the CDR3 is TGTGCCAGCAGCTCCAGCGGAGGAGACACCGGGGAGCTGTTTTTT.

The chain joins TRBV10-3 to TRBJ1-5, with D possibly matching TRBD1 (5 bases). There are 16 residues in the CDR3. Germline values: CDR1 ENHRY, CDR2 SYGVKD. Trimming stripped 2 bases from V and 11 bases from J, with 22 bases between. Here the CDR3 DNA reads TGTGCCATCAGTGAGCCGGGACTAGCGGGACGGGAGACCCAGCATTTT. Translating gives CAISEPGLAGRETQHF.

This clonotype appeared a few times. The V gene is TRBV2, the J gene TRBJ1-2, with 8 positions matching TRBD1. Germline trimming cut 6 bases from V and 6 bases from J; bases unmatched to any gene: 9. Per germline, CDR1 SNHLY and CDR2 FYNNEI. The CDR3 sequence is 14 residues long. Written as DNA, the CDR3 is TGTGCCAGCAGCCTCATATTGGACAGGGATGGCTACACCTTC. As protein: CASSLILDRDGYTF.

This clonotype was counted only a few times. The chain joins TRBV10-2 to TRBJ1-2; a weak D match, TRBD1 (6 bases). This CDR3 region has 14 residues. V lost 3 bases and J 3 bases, leaving 11 bases between the germline ends. The germline V gene encodes CDR1 WSHSY and CDR2 SAAADI. The CDR3 region has the DNA TGCGCCAGCAGTGAAGGGGGGGCCCACTATGGCTACACCTTC. Protein: CASSEGGAHYGYTF.